This T cell receptor (beta chain) was documented in a study of T cells in Graves' hyperthyroidism and ophthalmopathy (dated by TCRdb to about 2019). The study in broad terms: Peripheral blood was collected at initial diagnosis, before any treatment. TCR V-J signatures able to tell the groups apart were searched for in a discovery cohort of 90 to 100 patients, of whom over 40 had Graves' ophthalmopathy and around 56 had stable Graves' hyperthyroidism. Prospective prediction of ophthalmopathy was tested in an independent validation cohort consisting of 18 to 20 hyperthyroidism patients and more than 15 patients who later progressed to ophthalmopathy. TCR Vbeta CDR3 sequencing of roughly 140 peripheral blood samples (approximately 44 ophthalmopathy, under 80 hyperthyroidism and around 17 progressor patients) is reported in the paper. For training and testing, the 110 or so patients in the discovery cohort were randomly divided in a 7:3 ratio. Thyroid tissue and blood T-cell repertoires from over 5 Graves' hyperthyroidism patients were also compared in the study. Once sampling was done, hyperthyroidism patients were given methimazole at a starting dose of 30 mg daily, whereas ophthalmopathy patients were given high-dose intravenous methylprednisolone. General study outcomes and caveats: Sample size was not statistically predetermined, and investigators were not blinded to group allocation. Blood samples also contained most of the expanded thyroid clonotypes (frequency above 0.001), which suggests that blood repertoires may reflect thyroid immune responses. During validation, the model predicted progression to ophthalmopathy a median of about 5.9 months ahead of onset, with 70.59% sensitivity and 72.22% specificity. In cross-validation, a model built on a 13 V-J signature told ophthalmopathy apart from stable hyperthyroidism with approximately 90% sensitivity and about 81% specificity, and in testing the same model reached 80%/75%.

TCR beta CDR3 regions were amplified from RNA transcripts. A first-round RT-PCR of the TCR CDR3 used the HTBI primer set with the Qiagen OneStep RT-PCR kit. Libraries were constructed in a second round of multiplex PCR, after which size selection and purification were carried out. Paired-end sequencing of the libraries was performed with 100 bp reads on an Illumina HiSeq2000. Concerning the study's data processing: SOAPnuke was used to process the raw data, with reads discarded if the reads contained adapters or uncalled bases, had a mean Phred below 15, or lacked an exact constant-primer or identifier match. COPE v1.2.5 was used to merge high-quality paired reads, and clonotypes were defined as unique nucleotide sequences. Clonotypes were aligned to IMGT TRBV, TRBD and TRBJ reference segments using MiTCR v1.1. The analysis was restricted to V-J combinations with a frequency above 0.0001, which together covered over 99% of the repertoires. The TCS score was defined as F50 (clonal expansion) divided by E x V (chaos), with BLOSUM62-based TCRdist calculated between CDR3 peptides within each V-J. Welch's t-statistics and random forest reduced around 510 V-J features to roughly 13, which were used in a naive Bayes classifier (R e1071). TCRdb reworked the public reads: Q25 trimming with fastp, MiXCR clone assembly, productive beta chains retained. For every CDR3 protein sequence, its rows merge into one entry that carries the most common genes and DNA. None of the V and J calls come from the authors' own analysis; TCRdb made them. This sample comprises more than 500,000 distinct CDR3 sequences, 15% to 20% of them detected only once. The top ten clonotypes cover 3.5% to 4% of the sample.

This clonotype was counted many times. What antigen it recognizes has not been identified. Nothing much larger sits one base from this clone, and base qualities are not available. Stable Graves' hyperthyroidism was defined as the absence of progression to ophthalmopathy over 18 months of follow-up. Hyperthyroidism patients were newly diagnosed, with disease duration under 2 months, and aged 18 to 65 years. Patients with uncontrolled infections, other autoimmune diseases, pregnancy or lactation were excluded. Clinical symptoms, serum thyroxine and TRAb, thyroid ultrasound, and orbital computed tomography formed the basis for the diagnoses. PBMCs were isolated from 10 ml of fresh peripheral blood by Ficoll-Paque density gradient centrifugation. Trizol reagent was used to extract total RNA, and RNA quality was then checked on an Agilent 2100 Bioanalyzer. Sample: blood. The clonotype comes from a woman aged 25 to 45 with Graves' hyperthyroidism.

The CDR3: CASRGQGETQYF. The DNA is TGTGCCAGCAGAGGTCAGGGGGAGACCCAGTACTTC. The V and J segments used are TRBV12-3 or TRBV12-4 and TRBJ2-5; D gene: possibly TRBD1, on 6 matching bases. V is shortened by 6 bases, J by 5 bases, and the region joining them spans 10 bases. The CDR3 sequence holds 12 residues, the cysteine and phenylalanine included. Only the CDR3 DNA stays, 36 bases, in frame from base 1.